The 18 T cell receptor beta chains below come from one sample, sequenced in a study of cytomegalovirus exposure and HLA in healthy donors. The PCR made use of 60 Vbeta and 13 Jbeta primers. Profiling relied on immunoSEQ multiplex PCR, and the TCRdb table lists in-frame clones only, not all of them. The sample lists roughly 160,000 clones; more than 60% were seen once. The sample comprised PBMCs. The receptors stem from a woman aged 35 to 49 in good health and CMV-seropositive.

The V and J genes are TRBV5-1 and TRBJ2-7; possibly TRBD2 for D (6 bases). Germline V CDR1 and CDR2: SGHRS, YFSETQ. The CDR3 runs 13 residues. Trimming took off 2 bases at V and 4 bases at J, with 10 bases between the two ends. The CDR3 protein is CASSFTSSYEQYF. The DNA for the CDR3 is TGCGCCAGCAGCTTTACTAGCAGTTACGAGCAGTACTTC. The complete variable domain, with remaining parts taken from reference TRBV5-1 and TRBJ2-7, reads KAGVTQTPRYLIKTRGQQVTLSCSPISGHRSVSWYQQTPGQGLQFLFEYFSETQRNKGNFPGRFSGRQFSNSRSEMNVSTLELGDSALYLCASSFTSSYEQYFGPGTRLTVT.

The gene calls are TRBV29-1 and TRBJ2-1, with TRBD2 matching over 7 bases. V gave up 5 bases and J gave up 4 bases; unmatched junction bases: 8. Germline loops: CDR1 SQVTM, CDR2 ANQGSEA. This CDR3 region has 14 residues. The DNA of the CDR3 is TGCAGCGTTTCCCTAGCGGAGGATTACAATGAGCAGTTCTTC. Translating gives CSVSLAEDYNEQFF.

The rearrangement uses TRBV5-8 and TRBJ2-1; 7 positions agree with TRBD2. The CDR3 consists of 15 residues. V lost 4 bases and J lost 0; bases outside the gene matches: 4. Per the germline V gene, CDR1 is SGHTS and CDR2 is YDEGEE. The CDR3 nucleotides are TGTGCCAGCAGCCCCCCGGGGGGCTCCTACAATGAGCAGTTCTTC. Translated, it gives CASSPPGGSYNEQFF.

This chain links TRBV7-2 with TRBJ2-7; D unresolved. The CDR3 has 14 amino acids. Germline CDR1 SGHTA, CDR2 FQGNSA. The germline V and J ends were trimmed by 1 base and 3 bases, with 10 bases remaining between them. The CDR3 DNA is TGTGCCAGCAGCTTAGGGCAGAACCGCTACGAGCAGTACTTC. Its protein product is CASSLGQNRYEQYF.

The V call is TRBV7-2, the J call TRBJ2-2; the D is unclear. Germline V gene sequence: CDR1 SGHTA, CDR2 FQGNSA. The CDR3 covers 14 residues. V was cut by 4 bases and J by 5 bases, with 11 bases left in between. CDR3 region: CASSSQARTGELFF. For the CDR3, the DNA is TGTGCCAGCAGCTCCCAGGCCCGGACCGGGGAGCTGTTTTTT.

This chain joins TRBV7-2 and TRBJ2-3, with 11 positions matching TRBD2. Germline CDR1 SGHTA, CDR2 FQGNSA. The V and J ends lost 5 bases and 4 bases, in that order; junction bases with no gene match: 11. The CDR3 spans 17 residues. The CDR3, as DNA: TGTGCCAGCAGCCTCAGAACTAGCGGGAGTAGCCCAGATACGCAGTATTTT. This gives the protein CASSLRTSGSSPDTQYF. Complete variable domain (other parts from reference TRBV7-2 and TRBJ2-3): GAGVSQSPSNKVTEKGKDVELRCDPISGHTALYWYRQSLGQGLEFLIYFQGNSAPDKSGLPSDRFSAERTGGSVSTLTIQRTQQEDSAVYLCASSLRTSGSSPDTQYFGPGTRLTVL.

The chain uses TRBV5-4 and TRBJ2-1, with 7 bases aligning to TRBD2. Germline loops: CDR1 SGHNT, CDR2 YYREEE (reference sequence). Losses at the gene ends were 0 bases for V and 6 bases for J; bases not matched to a gene: 6. The CDR3 runs 15 residues. This chain's CDR3 is CASSLGLAGANEQFF. Here the CDR3 DNA reads TGTGCCAGCAGCTTGGGACTAGCCGGAGCCAATGAGCAGTTCTTC. Combining the CDR3 with reference TRBV5-4 and TRBJ2-1 gives the whole variable domain ETGVTQSPTHLIKTRGQQVTLRCSSQSGHNTVSWYQQALGQGPQFIFQYYREEENGRGNFPPRFSGLQFPNYSSELNVNALELDDSALYLCASSLGLAGANEQFFGPGTRLTVL.

The rearrangement uses TRBV7-3 and TRBJ2-3; 7 nucleotides match TRBD2. This CDR3 region has 17 residues. Losses at the gene ends were 2 bases for V and 0 bases for J; bases not matched to a gene: 8. The germline V gene encodes CDR1 SGHTA and CDR2 FQGTGA. CDR3 amino acids: CASSLGPSGLSTDTQYF. CDR3 DNA: TGTGCCAGCAGCTTAGGCCCTAGCGGACTGAGCACAGATACGCAGTATTTT. Combining the CDR3 with reference TRBV7-3 and TRBJ2-3 gives the whole variable domain GAGVSQTPSNKVTEKGKYVELRCDPISGHTALYWYRQSLGQGPEFLIYFQGTGAADDSGLPNDRFFAVRPEGSVSTLKIQRTERGDSAVYLCASSLGPSGLSTDTQYFGPGTRLTVL.

The chain joins TRBV6-1 to TRBJ1-6; D is perhaps TRBD1 (6 bases). The germline V gene has CDR1 MNHNS and CDR2 SASEGT. The CDR3 consists of 15 residues. Trimming stripped 7 bases from V and 10 bases from J, with 20 bases between. This CDR3 is CASKPALGAGSPLHF. In DNA, the CDR3 is TGTGCCAGCAAACCCGCTCTGGGGGCAGGGTCACCCCTCCACTTT.

This clone was seen once. The CDR3 protein is CSVESTGTDTQYF. CDR3 in DNA: TGCAGCGTTGAGAGCACCGGCACAGATACGCAGTATTTT. J is TRBJ2-3 and V is TRBV29-1; unclear D gene. From germline, CDR1 is SQVTM and CDR2 ANQGSEA. The CDR3 is 13 amino acids. Between the trimmed V and J ends, which lost 3 bases and 1 base, there was a span of 8 bases.

This sequence joins TRBV28 and TRBJ2-3, with a possible D match to TRBD2 (6 bases). CDR3 length equals 19 residues. Trimming removed 2 bases at V and 2 bases at J, with 23 bases between. Per germline, CDR1 MDHEN and CDR2 SYDVKM. The CDR3 here is CASSLRPFTGTLITDTQYF. Written as DNA, the CDR3 is TGTGCCAGCAGTTTACGGCCTTTTACCGGGACTTTAATCACAGATACGCAGTATTTT.

The V gene is TRBV7-2, the J gene TRBJ2-2; 7 bases are a match to TRBD2. This CDR3 region has 16 residues. Trimming took 0 bases from V and 4 from J; bases not matched to a gene: 5. Germline CDR1 reads SGHTA; CDR2 reads FQGNSA. CDR3 amino acids: CASSLAGGVRTGELFF. CDR3 coding DNA: TGTGCCAGCAGCTTAGCTGGGGGGGTTCGCACCGGGGAGCTGTTTTTT.

The chain couples TRBV7-8 to TRBJ2-7, with 8 bases fitting TRBD1. The CDR3 runs 16 residues. CDR1 SGHVS and CDR2 FQNEAQ come from the germline V gene. V gave up 0 bases and J gave up 3 bases; unmatched junction bases: 7. CDR3 in amino acids: CASSLANTGGIYEQYF. DNA for the CDR3: TGTGCCAGCAGCTTAGCCAATACAGGGGGGATCTACGAGCAGTACTTC.

The chain combines TRBV4-2 with TRBJ2-1; the match to TRBD2 covers 12 bases. Germline CDR1 and CDR2: LGHNA and YNFKEQ. V gave up 4 bases and J gave up 5 bases; unmatched junction bases: 3. This CDR3 is 15 amino acids long. CDR3 bases: TGTGCCAGCAGCCGGCGACTAGCGGGAGACAATGAGCAGTTCTTC. Its protein product is CASSRRLAGDNEQFF.

The V gene is TRBV6-6, the J gene TRBJ2-5; 12 nucleotides match TRBD1. Germline V gene data show CDR1 as MNHNY and CDR2 as SVGAGI (reference sequence). The CDR3 loop spans 16 amino acids. The V and J ends lost 6 bases and 4 bases, in that order; junction bases with no gene match: 9. The CDR3 reads CASRPPGQGARETQYF. CDR3 nucleotide sequence: TGTGCCAGCAGGCCTCCGGGACAGGGGGCTCGAGAGACCCAGTACTTC.

There are a few counts of this clone. The chain links TRBV12-5 to TRBJ2-1; D gene unclear. Trimming removed 6 bases at V and 5 bases at J, with 11 bases between. This CDR3 has 13 amino acids. The germline gives CDR1 LGHNT, CDR2 FRNRAP. The CDR3 nucleotides are TGTGCTAGTGGGAGTGACACAAACAATGAGCAGTTCTTC. Its protein product is CASGSDTNNEQFF.

The V gene is TRBV6-1, the J gene TRBJ2-7; D is possibly TRBD1 (5 bases). Germline CDR1 and CDR2: MNHNS and SASEGT. CDR3 length equals 14 residues. V was cut by 0 bases and J by 4 bases, with 10 bases left in between. The CDR3 DNA reads as TGTGCCAGCAGTGAAGCTGGGGCGACATACGAGCAGTACTTC. It encodes CASSEAGATYEQYF.

The J gene is TRBJ1-5, the V gene TRBV4-1, with 9 bases fitting TRBD1. After removal of 4 bases from V and 0 bases from J, the junction contained 4 bases not matched to a gene. Germline V lookup: CDR1 MGHRA, CDR2 YSYEKL. The CDR3 covers 16 residues. The CDR3 nucleotides read TGCGCCAGCAGCCCAGAACAGGGGGCTAGCAATCAGCCCCAGCATTTT. It codes for CASSPEQGASNQPQHF.